This paragraph covers one T cell receptor (beta chain) sequence. The antigen is unknown. This entry comes from a study of OX40 agonist ivuxolimab in advanced cancers. The overall study: Patients received ivuxolimab, an agonistic anti-OX40 (CD134) antibody.

Trimming removed 0 bases at V and 7 bases at J, with 4 bases between. CDR1 is SGHDT, CDR2 YYEEEE, per germline. The CDR3 has 11 residues. TCRdb keeps only in-frame clones here, not all; method: immunoSEQ multiplex PCR. The profile shows about 32,000 clones, around 81% of them singletons. With autoimmune disease history or systemic immunosuppression, patients were excluded. Study-level points and caveats: CD8+ T cells showed, on average, more clonal expansion than CD4+ cells. Among the lowest peripheral clonal expansion occurred in 0.1-3.0 mg/kg partial responders.

Sequencing was performed on CD4+ or CD8+ T cells sorted from blood, taken in a trial of the OX40 agonist ivuxolimab. The sequence came from an adult with an advanced solid tumor such as melanoma, head and neck, liver or kidney cancer. The J gene is TRBJ2-5, the V gene TRBV5-6; D gene uncertain. The CDR3 reads CASSLAGTQYF. For the CDR3, the DNA is TGTGCCAGCAGCTTGGCTGGGACCCAGTACTTC. The full variable domain, in which reference TRBV5-6 and TRBJ2-5 provide the parts outside the CDR3, is DAGVTQSPTHLIKTRGQQVTLRCSPKSGHDTVSWYQQALGQGPQFIFQYYEEEERQRGNFPDRFSGHQFPNYSSELNVNALLLGDSALYLCASSLAGTQYFGPGTRLLVL.